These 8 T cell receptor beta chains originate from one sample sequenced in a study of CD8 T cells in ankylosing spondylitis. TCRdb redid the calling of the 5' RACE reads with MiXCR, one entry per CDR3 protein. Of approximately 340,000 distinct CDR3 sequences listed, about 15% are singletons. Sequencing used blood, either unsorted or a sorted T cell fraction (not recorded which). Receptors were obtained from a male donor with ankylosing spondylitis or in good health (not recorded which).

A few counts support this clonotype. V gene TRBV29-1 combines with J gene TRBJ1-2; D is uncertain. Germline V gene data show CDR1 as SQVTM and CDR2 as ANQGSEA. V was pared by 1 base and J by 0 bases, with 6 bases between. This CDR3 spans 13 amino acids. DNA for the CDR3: TGCAGCGTTGAAGTTCTCGCTAACTATGGCTACACCTTC. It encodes CSVEVLANYGYTF.

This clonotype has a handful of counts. The CDR3 DNA is TGCGCCAGCAGCTTGAGCAGGGACCACGAGCAGTACTTC. This encodes CASSLSRDHEQYF. This chain joins TRBV5-1 and TRBJ2-7, with D perhaps assigned TRBD1 or TRBD2 (5 bases each). Trimming removed 1 base from V and 5 bases from J, with 10 bases in between. Germline CDR1 reads SGHRS; CDR2 reads YFSETQ. The length of the CDR3 is 13 residues.

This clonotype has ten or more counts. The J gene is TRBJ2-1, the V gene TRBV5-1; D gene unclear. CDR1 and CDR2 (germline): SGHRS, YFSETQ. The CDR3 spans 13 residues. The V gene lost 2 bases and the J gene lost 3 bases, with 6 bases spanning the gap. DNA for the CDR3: TGCGCCAGCAGCTTTACGGACTACAATGAGCAGTTCTTC. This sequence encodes CASSFTDYNEQFF.

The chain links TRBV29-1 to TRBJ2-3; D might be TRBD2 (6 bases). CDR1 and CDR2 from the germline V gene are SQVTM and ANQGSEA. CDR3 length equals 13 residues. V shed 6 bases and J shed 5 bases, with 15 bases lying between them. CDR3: CSVRTGGIDTQYF. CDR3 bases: TGCAGCGTCCGGACCGGGGGTATAGATACGCAGTATTTT.

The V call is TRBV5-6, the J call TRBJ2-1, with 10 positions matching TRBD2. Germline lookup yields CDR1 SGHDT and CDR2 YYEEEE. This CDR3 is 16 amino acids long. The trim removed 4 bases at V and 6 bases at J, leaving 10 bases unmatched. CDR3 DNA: TGTGCCAGCAGCGCCGAGACTAGCGGGCTTACCAATGAGCAGTTCTTC. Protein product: CASSAETSGLTNEQFF.

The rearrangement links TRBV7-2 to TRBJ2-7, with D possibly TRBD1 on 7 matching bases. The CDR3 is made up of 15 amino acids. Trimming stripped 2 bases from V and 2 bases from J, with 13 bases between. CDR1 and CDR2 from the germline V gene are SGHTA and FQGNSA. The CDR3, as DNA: TGTGCCAGCAGCTTATCCCAGGGGGGCACCTACGAGCAGTACTTC. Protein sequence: CASSLSQGGTYEQYF.

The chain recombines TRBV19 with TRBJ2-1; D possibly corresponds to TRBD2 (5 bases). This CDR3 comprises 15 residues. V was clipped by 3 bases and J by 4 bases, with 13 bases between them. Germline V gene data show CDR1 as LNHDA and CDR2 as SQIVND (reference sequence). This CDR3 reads CASSILRVEYNEQFF. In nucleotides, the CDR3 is TGTGCCAGTAGTATCTTGCGGGTTGAATACAATGAGCAGTTCTTC. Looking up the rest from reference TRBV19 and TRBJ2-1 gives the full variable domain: DGGITQSPKYLFRKEGQNVTLSCEQNLNHDAMYWYRQDPGQGLRLIYYSQIVNDFQKGDIAEGYSVSREKKESFPLTVTSAQKNPTAFYLCASSILRVEYNEQFFGPGTRLTVL.

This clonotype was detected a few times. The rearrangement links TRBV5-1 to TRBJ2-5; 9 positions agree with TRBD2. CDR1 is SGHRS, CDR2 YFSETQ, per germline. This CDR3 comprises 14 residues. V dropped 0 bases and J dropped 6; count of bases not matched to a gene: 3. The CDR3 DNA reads TGCGCCAGCAGCTTGGCGGGACTAGCAAAGACCCAGTACTTC. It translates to CASSLAGLAKTQYF.